The 5 T cell receptor beta chains presented below share a single source sample, sequenced in a study of breast tumors, draining lymph nodes, adjacent tissues (dated by TCRdb to 2016 to 2018). The receptor library was made with multiplex PCR. Sequencing took place on an Illumina HiSeq 2000. TCRdb reanalyzed the raw reads on its own, using fastp at Q25 for trimming and MiXCR for clone calling, and kept in-frame beta chains. Each CDR3 protein appears once, grouped with its most common genes and DNA. Counted in this sample were about 150,000 distinct CDR3 sequences; about 30% of them appeared once. The ten top clones hold about 2.5% of the sample. The axillary draining lymph nodes of breast cancer patients were the source of the lymph node samples. The specimen sequenced was axillary lymph node tissue. The origin of the receptors is a female donor with breast cancer. Some clones in this sample may be carry-over from other donors' samples.

This clonotype has ten or more counts. The CDR3: CSAQGAVGYGYTF. DNA for the CDR3: TGCAGTGCTCAGGGGGCGGTGGGGTATGGCTACACCTTC. The V gene is TRBV20-1, the J gene TRBJ1-2, with 8 nucleotides matching TRBD1. The V segment lost 5 bases and the J segment 5 bases; nucleotides outside the gene matches: 7. Germline V CDR1 and CDR2: DFQATT, SNEGSKA (reference sequence). The CDR3 contains 13 residues.

Many counts were recorded for this clonotype. The chain recombines TRBV7-8 with TRBJ2-5; 8 positions match TRBD1. The CDR3 consists of 18 residues. From germline, CDR1 is SGHVS and CDR2 FQNEAQ. J was trimmed by 2 bases and V by 7 bases; bases with no gene match: 18. CDR3 nucleotide sequence: TGTGCCAGCAAAACAGGGGGAAGGGGACTCCATAGACAAGAGACCCAGTACTTC. Residues: CASKTGGRGLHRQETQYF.

As concerns this clonotype: This clone may be a read error of a much larger clone one base away. The chain has TRBV3-1 and TRBJ2-6; D unclear. The CDR3 runs 19 residues. The V gene's germline CDR1 is LGHDT and CDR2 YNNKEL (reference sequence). The CDR3 sequence is CTSSLIRARSASGANVLTF. The CDR3 DNA sequence: TGTACCAGCAGCCTTATACGGGCCAGATCAGCCTCTGGGGCCAACGTCCTGACTTTC.

This clonotype has at least ten counts. The rearrangement joins TRBV7-3 to TRBJ2-1, with TRBD2 identical over 8 bases. V was pared by 2 bases and J by 6 bases, with 3 bases of the junction left unmatched. This CDR3 spans 14 amino acids. Germline loops: CDR1 SGHTA, CDR2 FQGTGA. The CDR3 DNA is TGTGCCAGCAGCTTAGCACTAGCGGCCAATGAGCAGTTCTTC. This sequence encodes CASSLALAANEQFF.

Ten or more counts support this clonotype. The chain has TRBV7-9 and TRBJ2-2; D ambiguous. CDR1 is SEHNR and CDR2 is FQNEAQ in the germline V gene (reference sequence). The V and J ends lost 1 base and 5 bases respectively, with 8 bases between them. The CDR3 spans 14 residues. CDR3 loop: CASSLEVRTGELFF. DNA for the CDR3: TGTGCCAGCAGCTTAGAGGTTCGGACCGGGGAGCTGTTTTTT. Variable domain in full (rest from reference TRBV7-9 and TRBJ2-2): DTGVSQNPRHKITKRGQNVTFRCDPISEHNRLYWYRQTLGQGPEFLTYFQNEAQLEKSRLLSDRFSAERPKGSFSTLEIQRTEQGDSAMYLCASSLEVRTGELFFGEGSRLTVL.